This T cell receptor beta chain was found in a study of blood T cell repertoires in COVID-19. Looking at the study overall: Acute and convalescent COVID-19 specimens originated in the United States, Italy and Spain. T cells, B-cell-depleted T cells, or PBMCs supplied cDNA or gDNA.

There are 12 residues in the CDR3. The germline CDR1 and CDR2 sequences are SGHAT and FQNNGV. The V and J ends lost 6 bases and 8 bases respectively, with 13 bases between them. Authors' methods: Amplification from reference gene primers served as the basis for estimated nucleated cell counts. TCRdb keeps only in-frame clones here, not all; method: immunoSEQ multiplex PCR. D and trimming come from the DNA, and the V and J calls and clone size come from that table. Counted here are over 200,000 clones, 75% to 90% occurring once; the ten biggest clones make up 2% to 2.5%. This sequence was found in a man aged 25-45 years who had recovered from COVID-19. Material for sequencing was peripheral blood. The rearrangement joins TRBV11-2 to TRBJ1-2; the D gene is possibly TRBD1 (6 bases). CDR3: CASSPQGLGYTF. DNA of the CDR3: TGTGCCAGCAGTCCACAGGGTCTCGGCTACACCTTC.